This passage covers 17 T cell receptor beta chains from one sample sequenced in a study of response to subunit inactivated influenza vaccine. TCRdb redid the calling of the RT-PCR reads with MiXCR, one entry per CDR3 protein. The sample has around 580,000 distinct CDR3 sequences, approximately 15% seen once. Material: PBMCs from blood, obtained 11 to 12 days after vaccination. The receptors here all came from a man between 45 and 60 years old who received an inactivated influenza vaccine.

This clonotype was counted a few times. The CDR3 nucleotides read TGTGCCAGCAGTTTCTCGTCAAGGTATAATGAAAAACTGTTTTTT. Encoded protein: CASSFSSRYNEKLFF. The rearrangement uses TRBV27 and TRBJ1-4, with D unclear. Deletions cut 3 bases from V and 4 bases from J, with 12 bases between. The CDR3 spans 15 residues. Germline-derived CDR1 and CDR2 are MNHEY and SMNVEV (reference sequence).

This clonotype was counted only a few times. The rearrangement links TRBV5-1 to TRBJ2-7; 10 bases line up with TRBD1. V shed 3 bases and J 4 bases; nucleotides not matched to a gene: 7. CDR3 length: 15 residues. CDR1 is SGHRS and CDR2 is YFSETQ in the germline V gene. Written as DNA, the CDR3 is TGCGCCAGCAGCTCGACAGGGGGCGTCGGGTACGAGCAGTACTTC. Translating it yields CASSSTGGVGYEQYF.

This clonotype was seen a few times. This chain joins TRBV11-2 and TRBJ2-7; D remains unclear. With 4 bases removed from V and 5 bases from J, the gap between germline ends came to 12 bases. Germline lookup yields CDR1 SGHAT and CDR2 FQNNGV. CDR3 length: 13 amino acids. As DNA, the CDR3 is TGTGCCAGCAGCTCCCTGCCGGGCGACGAGCAGTACTTC. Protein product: CASSSLPGDEQYF.

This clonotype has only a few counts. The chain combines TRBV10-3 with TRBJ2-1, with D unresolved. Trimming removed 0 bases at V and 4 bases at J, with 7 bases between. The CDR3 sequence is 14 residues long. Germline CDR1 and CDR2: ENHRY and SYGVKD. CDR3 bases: TGTGCCATCAGTGAGTCTCGGCGATACAATGAGCAGTTCTTC. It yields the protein CAISESRRYNEQFF.

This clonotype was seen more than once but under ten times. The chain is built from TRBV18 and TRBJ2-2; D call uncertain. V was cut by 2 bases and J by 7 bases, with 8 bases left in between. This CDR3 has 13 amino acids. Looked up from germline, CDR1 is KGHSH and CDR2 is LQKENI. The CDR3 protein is CASSPKESGELFF. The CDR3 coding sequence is TGTGCCAGCTCACCAAAGGAGAGCGGGGAGCTGTTTTTT.

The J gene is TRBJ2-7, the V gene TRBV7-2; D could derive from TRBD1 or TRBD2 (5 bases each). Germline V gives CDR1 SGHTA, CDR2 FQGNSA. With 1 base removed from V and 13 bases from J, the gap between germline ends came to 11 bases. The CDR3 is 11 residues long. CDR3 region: CASSLDRGFYF. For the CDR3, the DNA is TGTGCCAGCAGCTTAGATCGGGGCTTCTACTTC.

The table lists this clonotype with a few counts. CDR3 nucleotides: TGCAGTGCTAGAGATTTCTCAGGATTCAATCAGCCCCAGCATTTT. It encodes CSARDFSGFNQPQHF. V is TRBV20-1 and J is TRBJ1-5; the D is unclear. The germline CDR1 and CDR2 sequences are DFQATT and SNEGSKA (reference sequence). Trimming left V 0 bases short and J 3 bases short, with 12 bases between. The CDR3 consists of 15 residues.

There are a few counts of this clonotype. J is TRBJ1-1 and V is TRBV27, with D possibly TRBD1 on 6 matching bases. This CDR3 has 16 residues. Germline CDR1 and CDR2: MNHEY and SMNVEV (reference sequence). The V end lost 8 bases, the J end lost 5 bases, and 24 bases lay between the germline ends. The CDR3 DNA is TGTGCCAGCTTCTTACCCAAGGGCAGGGGACGGACTGAAGCTTTCTTT. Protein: CASFLPKGRGRTEAFF.

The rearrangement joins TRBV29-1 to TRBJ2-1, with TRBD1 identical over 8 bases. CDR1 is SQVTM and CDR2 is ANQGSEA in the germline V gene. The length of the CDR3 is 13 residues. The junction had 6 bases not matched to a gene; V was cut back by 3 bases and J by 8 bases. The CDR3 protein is CSVEGPGGYEQFF. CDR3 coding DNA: TGCAGCGTTGAGGGGCCAGGGGGCTATGAGCAGTTCTTC.

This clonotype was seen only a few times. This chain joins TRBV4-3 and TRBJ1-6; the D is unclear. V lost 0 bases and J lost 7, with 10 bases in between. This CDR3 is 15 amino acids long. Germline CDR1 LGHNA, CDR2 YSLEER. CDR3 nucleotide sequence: TGCGCCAGCAGCCAAGATAGGACCATGAATTCACCCCTCCACTTT. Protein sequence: CASSQDRTMNSPLHF.

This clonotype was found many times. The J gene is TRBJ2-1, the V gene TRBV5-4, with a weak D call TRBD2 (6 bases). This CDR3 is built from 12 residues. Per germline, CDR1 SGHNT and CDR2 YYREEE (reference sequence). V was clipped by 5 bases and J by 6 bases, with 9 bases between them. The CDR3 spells CASSSTSNEQFF. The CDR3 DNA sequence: TGTGCCAGCAGTTCGACTAGCAATGAGCAGTTCTTC.

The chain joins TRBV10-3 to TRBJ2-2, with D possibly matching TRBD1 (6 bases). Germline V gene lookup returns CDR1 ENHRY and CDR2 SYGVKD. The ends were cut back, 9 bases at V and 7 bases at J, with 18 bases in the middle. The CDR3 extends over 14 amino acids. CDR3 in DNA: TGTGCCATAGGAGGCGGACAGTTGAACGGGGAGCTGTTTTTT. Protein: CAIGGGQLNGELFF.

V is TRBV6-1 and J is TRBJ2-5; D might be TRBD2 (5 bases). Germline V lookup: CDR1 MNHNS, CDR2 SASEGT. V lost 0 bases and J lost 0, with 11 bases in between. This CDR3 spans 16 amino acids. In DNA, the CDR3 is TGTGCCAGCAGTGAAGCGTATCCGGGAAACCAAGAGACCCAGTACTTC. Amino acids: CASSEAYPGNQETQYF.

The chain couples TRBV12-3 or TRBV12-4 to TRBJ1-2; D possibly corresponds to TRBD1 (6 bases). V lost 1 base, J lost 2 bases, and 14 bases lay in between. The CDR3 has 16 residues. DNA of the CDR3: TGTGCCAGCAGTTTAGTGTCAGGGACAATCAACTATGGCTACACCTTC. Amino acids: CASSLVSGTINYGYTF.

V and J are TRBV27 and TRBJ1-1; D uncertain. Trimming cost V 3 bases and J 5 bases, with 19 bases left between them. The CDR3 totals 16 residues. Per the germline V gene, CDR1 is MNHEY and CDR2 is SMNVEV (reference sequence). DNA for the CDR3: TGTGCCAGCAGTTTTGGCCATGGGCAGCCGGGTACTGAAGCTTTCTTT. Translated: CASSFGHGQPGTEAFF.

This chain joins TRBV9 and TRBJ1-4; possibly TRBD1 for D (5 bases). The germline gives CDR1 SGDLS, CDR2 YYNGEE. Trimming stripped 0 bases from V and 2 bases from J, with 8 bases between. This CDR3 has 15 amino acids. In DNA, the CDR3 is TGTGCCAGCAGCGTAGGACAGTCTACTAATGAAAAACTGTTTTTT. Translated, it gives CASSVGQSTNEKLFF.

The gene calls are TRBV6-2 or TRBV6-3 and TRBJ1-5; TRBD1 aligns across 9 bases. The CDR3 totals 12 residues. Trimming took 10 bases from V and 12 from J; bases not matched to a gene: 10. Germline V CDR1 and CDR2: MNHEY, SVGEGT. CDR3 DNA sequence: TGTGCCACCCGACAGGGGGAAGGAAGCCAGCATTTT. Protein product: CATRQGEGSQHF.